This T cell receptor (beta chain) was captured by sequencing in a study of T cells in Graves' hyperthyroidism and ophthalmopathy. For ophthalmopathy patients, the Clinical Activity Score was at least 3 and the NOSPECS grade at least 4; duration was under 3 months. Uncontrolled infection, other autoimmune disease, pregnancy or lactation disqualified patients from enrolment. About this clonotype: Its cognate antigen is unknown.

General study points: From stable hyperthyroidism, ophthalmopathy was separated by a 13 V-J model. The model foresaw ophthalmopathy a median roughly 6.5 months prior to onset.

The source material, RNA transcripts, was used to amplify TCR beta CDR3 regions. Carried out on the TCR CDR3, a first-round RT-PCR used the HTBI primer set. TCRdb re-called the multiplex PCR reads through MiXCR, storing one row per CDR3 protein. This sample has hundreds of thousands of distinct CDR3 sequences, with around 21% found just once. V was clipped by 7 bases and J by 0 bases; unmatched bases: 6. The CDR3 extends over 14 amino acids. The germline V gene has CDR1 SQVTM and CDR2 ANQGSEA. The clonotype comes from a man aged 30-40 years with Graves' ophthalmopathy. The chain employs TRBV29-1 and TRBJ2-7, with 10 positions matching TRBD2. The sequencing input was blood. This CDR3 reads CSALLAGSSYEQYF. The CDR3 region has the DNA TGCAGCGCCCTACTAGCGGGAAGCTCCTACGAGCAGTACTTC.